This T cell receptor (beta chain) was sequenced for a study of control samples from healthy donors and cancer patients. The CDR3 totals 16 residues. The germline CDR1 and CDR2 sequences are SNHLY and FYNNEI. Trimming removed 2 bases from V and 3 bases from J; junction bases left unmatched: 6. Profiled with immunoSEQ multiplex PCR; TCRdb holds only in-frame clones, not every one. This repertoire shows roughly 120,000 clones, approximately 88% found once; its top ten account for around 40%. The receptor was isolated from a man aged 45-65 years in good health. The sequencing sample was made of blood. The rearrangement joins TRBV2 to TRBJ2-7; 11 bases map to TRBD1. Here the CDR3 DNA reads TGTGCCAGCAGTGAATGGACAGGGGGCGCATTCTACGAGCAGTACTTC. Translation gives CASSEWTGGAFYEQYF.